Below, 9 T cell receptor beta chains from the same sample are listed, as sequenced in a study of Graves' ophthalmopathy and Graves' hyperthyroidism. Amplification from RNA transcripts yielded the TCR beta CDR3 regions. HTBI primers served in a first-round RT-PCR, which a second-round multiplex PCR followed. TCRdb independently ran MiXCR on the multiplex PCR reads; one entry per CDR3 protein. The table includes about 600,000 distinct CDR3 sequences, just under 40% detected once. The sequenced sample was peripheral blood or thyroid tissue (not recorded which). The receptors stem from an adult man with Graves' hyperthyroidism.

Of note for this clonotype: A read error may be the cause here, since a much bigger clone is one base away. The rearrangement links TRBV6-4 to TRBJ2-7; TRBD2 might be the D (6 bases). The CDR3 totals 13 residues. Germline V gene data show CDR1 as MRHNA and CDR2 as SNTAGT. V shed 6 bases and J shed 5 bases, with 14 bases lying between them. The CDR3 region has the DNA TGTGCCAGCAGGAGCATCCGCGGGGACGAGCAGTACTTC. This encodes CASRSIRGDEQYF.

Note on this clonotype: Given a much more abundant clone one base away, this may be a read error. V is TRBV10-3 and J is TRBJ1-3; the D gene is possibly TRBD1 (5 bases). The CDR3 is 15 amino acids. Germline CDR1 ENHRY, CDR2 SYGVKD. Trimming took off 6 bases at V and 4 bases at J, with 16 bases between the two ends. The CDR3, as DNA: TGTGCCATCAGCCGCCCCGGGGGGTCAGGAAACACCATATATTTT. It codes for CAISRPGGSGNTIYF.

This sequence joins TRBV7-2 and TRBJ1-5; 9 nucleotides match TRBD1. The CDR3 runs to 14 residues. Unmatched junction bases numbered 8, after V lost 4 bases and J lost 10 bases. Germline V lookup: CDR1 SGHTA, CDR2 FQGNSA. Written as DNA, the CDR3 is TGTGCCAGCAGCTCGGGACAGGGCGTTCACCCCCAGCATTTT. Protein sequence: CASSSGQGVHPQHF.

This clonotype was recorded once. J is TRBJ1-5 and V is TRBV19; 7 nucleotides align to TRBD1. The V gene's germline CDR1 is LNHDA and CDR2 SQIVND (reference sequence). The CDR3 consists of 15 residues. Trimming took 8 bases from V and 4 from J; bases not matched to a gene: 11. The CDR3: CASRRQGRANQPQHF. The CDR3 nucleotides are TGTGCCAGTCGTAGACAGGGAAGGGCAAATCAGCCCCAGCATTTT.

This clonotype occurred many times. The chain couples TRBV25-1 to TRBJ1-1; the D gene is possibly TRBD1 (5 bases). The CDR3 contains 15 residues. Germline V CDR1 and CDR2: MGHDK, SYGVNS. Trimming cost V 3 bases and J 2 bases, with 13 bases left between them. CDR3 coding DNA: TGTGCCAGCAGTGAGTCGGGGCAGATAAACACTGAAGCTTTCTTT. Translated: CASSESGQINTEAFF.

This clonotype was found once. The rearrangement links TRBV24-1 to TRBJ2-3; 7 nucleotides align to TRBD2. Per germline, CDR1 KGHDR and CDR2 SFDVKD. This CDR3 is built from 15 residues. V shed 7 bases and J 6 bases; nucleotides not matched to a gene: 12. CDR3 residues: CATSGAAGVRDTQYF. In DNA, the CDR3 is TGTGCCACCAGCGGAGCTGCGGGAGTTAGGGATACGCAGTATTTT.

V and J are TRBV20-1 and TRBJ2-7, with D unresolved. Trimming stripped 0 bases from V and 4 bases from J, with 7 bases between. This CDR3 is 12 amino acids long. The germline CDR1 and CDR2 sequences are DFQATT and SNEGSKA (reference sequence). CDR3: CSAREAPYEQYF. The DNA for the CDR3 is TGCAGTGCTAGAGAGGCACCTTACGAGCAGTACTTC.

The J gene is TRBJ1-5, the V gene TRBV6-1, with D perhaps matching TRBD1 (5 bases). CDR3 length equals 15 residues. V gave up 6 bases and J gave up 5 bases, with 17 bases separating them. Germline assignment: CDR1 MNHNS and CDR2 SASEGT. CDR3 coding DNA: TGTGCCAGCAGCCAATTAGGGGTCACCGATCAGCCCCAGCATTTT. Amino acids: CASSQLGVTDQPQHF.

The chain employs TRBV2 and TRBJ1-5; 11 nucleotides agree with TRBD1. Germline V CDR1 and CDR2: SNHLY, FYNNEI. After removal of 6 bases from V and 7 bases from J, the junction contained 17 bases not matched to a gene. The CDR3 has 18 amino acids. CDR3 amino acids: CASRALRDRGYNEQPQHF. The CDR3 nucleotides read TGTGCCAGCAGGGCACTCCGGGACAGGGGGTACAATGAGCAGCCCCAGCATTTT.